These 7 T cell receptor beta chains were all obtained from the same sample, sequenced in a study of T cells in Graves' hyperthyroidism and ophthalmopathy. TCR beta CDR3 regions were amplified from RNA transcripts. First-round RT-PCR with HTBI primers amplified the TCR CDR3 region. MiXCR was run by TCRdb on the multiplex PCR reads, yielding one entry per CDR3 protein. The sample includes 90,000 to 120,000 distinct CDR3 sequences, about 17% of them seen just once. Specimen: blood. These receptors originate from a woman aged 45 to 65 with Graves' hyperthyroidism.

This clonotype has a count of ten or more. The V call is TRBV6-2 or TRBV6-3, the J call TRBJ2-1; possibly TRBD2 for D (6 bases). Germline V CDR1 and CDR2: MNHEY, SVGEGT. The CDR3 totals 17 residues. Between the trimmed V and J ends, which lost 0 bases and 13 bases, there was a span of 25 bases. The CDR3 bases are TGTGCCAGCAGTTACTCCATACAGCAGGCGGGCCGACTAGATCAGTTCTTC. Protein product: CASSYSIQQAGRLDQFF.

In its sample, this clonotype was seen many times. This chain links TRBV10-2 with TRBJ1-4; possibly TRBD1 for D (5 bases). This CDR3 has 16 residues. V lost 0 bases and J 7 bases, leaving 15 bases between the germline ends. Germline V gene data show CDR1 as WSHSY and CDR2 as SAAADI. Here the CDR3 reads CASSESEGPGVEKLFF. The CDR3 DNA is TGCGCCAGCAGTGAGTCAGAGGGGCCTGGGGTTGAAAAACTGTTTTTT.

This clonotype was counted many times. V usage is TRBV20-1 and J usage is TRBJ1-6; TRBD1 might be the D (5 bases). This CDR3 is 15 amino acids long. Germline CDR1 DFQATT, CDR2 SNEGSKA (reference sequence). The ends were cut back, 0 bases at V and 9 bases at J, with 15 bases in the middle. CDR3 sequence reads: CSARDLFNRGSPLHF. CDR3 sequence (DNA): TGCAGTGCTAGAGATCTCTTCAATAGGGGTTCACCCCTCCACTTT.

This clonotype was counted ten times or more. The rearrangement uses TRBV19 and TRBJ2-3; D may be TRBD1 (5 bases). Germline V gives CDR1 LNHDA, CDR2 SQIVND (reference sequence). With 7 bases removed from V and 3 bases from J, the gap between germline ends came to 14 bases. The CDR3 totals 14 residues. DNA of the CDR3: TGTGCCAGTACCGCGAAGGGGCGGACAGATACGCAGTATTTT. Protein: CASTAKGRTDTQYF.

This clonotype has a count of ten or more. The chain recombines TRBV28 with TRBJ2-7, with a possible D match to TRBD1 (5 bases). V lost 7 bases to trimming and J lost 4 bases, with 17 bases between them. The CDR3 totals 14 residues. Looked up from germline, CDR1 is MDHEN and CDR2 is SYDVKM. CDR3 DNA: TGTGCCAGCAACCGAATTCAGGGCCCATACGAGCAGTACTTC. Translation: CASNRIQGPYEQYF.

This clonotype showed up many times. The chain has TRBV5-4 and TRBJ2-2, with D perhaps TRBD1 or TRBD2 (5 bases each). Per the germline V gene, CDR1 is SGHNT and CDR2 is YYREEE (reference sequence). Trimming stripped 1 base from V and 8 bases from J, with 12 bases between. This CDR3 contains 14 residues. In DNA form, the CDR3 reads TGTGCCAGCAGCTTGAGGGGAGTGGTAGGGGAGCTGTTTTTT. Its protein product is CASSLRGVVGELFF.

The chain joins TRBV7-3 to TRBJ2-5; D gene unclear. The CDR3 sequence is 13 residues long. Trimming took 7 bases from V and 2 from J, leaving 11 bases between them. CDR1 and CDR2 (germline): SGHTA, FQGTGA. In nucleotides, the CDR3 is TGTGCCAGCACCCCCAGCCCACAAGAGACCCAGTACTTC. It codes for CASTPSPQETQYF.